This TCR beta chain comes out of a study of CD8+ T cells in alopecia areata. Study as a whole: Tofacitinib lasted 6 to 18 months, then 6 months off drug.

The CDR3 contains 15 residues. Germline V lookup: CDR1 LNHDA, CDR2 SQIVND (reference sequence). V shed 5 bases and J shed 5 bases, with 18 bases lying between them. As concerns this clone: What it recognizes is unknown.

Findings of the study overall: Within the top 100, expanded CD8+ clones significantly decreased with tofacitinib, as did scalp clonality. Many expanded lesional clones stayed in scalp and blood while on tofacitinib. Shared TCR sequences were less clear between patients than in mice, possibly partly from HLA diversity.

RNA extraction and reverse transcription yielded cDNA as sequencing template. The method was immunoSEQ multiplex PCR; TCRdb's version includes in-frame clones alone and lacks a portion of them. The sample lists 150,000 to 200,000 clones, about three fifths seen once, with 0.91% in the top ten. Treatment here: oral pan-JAK inhibitor, 5-10 mg twice daily. V usage is TRBV19 and J usage is TRBJ1-1; D possibly corresponds to TRBD1 (6 bases). The sequencing here drew on CD4+ T cells sorted from blood, taken at week 4, from a patient treated with tofacitinib. This receptor was obtained from a human donor with alopecia areata. The CDR3 DNA reads TGTGCCAGTAGTCCACAGGACAGCTGGAGGACTGAAGCTTTCTTT. This codes for CASSPQDSWRTEAFF.